This T cell receptor (beta chain) was observed in a study of T cells in women clearing cervical HPV infection. Study at large: Controls were women whose single incident HPV16 infection cleared within 12 months without precancer or cancer. Case blood was drawn a median about 150 days after lesion detection.

Generated by immunoSEQ multiplex PCR, the TCRdb table keeps only in-frame clones and is missing some. Its clone listing holds roughly 48,000 clones. With respect to this clone: The antigen is not known. With the read ending 3 residues before the CDR3 end, the germline J gene is used to fill in that end.

Study findings and constraints: TRBV6-7 abundance was lower in cases than controls (approximately 0.11% versus 0.16%). T-cell numbers per sample were unknown and may explain richness differences.

CDR3 length equals 13 residues. Deletions cut 8 bases from V and 3 bases from J, with 16 bases between. Germline V gives CDR1 SQVTM, CDR2 ANQGSEA. Sequencing input: blood buffy coat. This clonotype was obtained from a woman aged 18 to 75 with a cervical HPV16 infection that either progressed to CIN3+ or cleared (not recorded which). This chain connects TRBV29-1 to TRBJ1-1; D uncertain. The CDR3 DNA, read in part, is TGCAGCCCCTCGAGGGTTTTGGACACTGAA. It specifies CSPSRVLDTE. The whole CDR3 sequence reads CSPSRVLDTEAFF. The full variable domain, with the rest looked up from reference TRBV29-1 and TRBJ1-1, is SAVISQKPSRDICQRGTSLTIQCQVDSQVTMMFWYRQQPGQSLTLIATANQGSEATYESGFVIDKFPISRPNLTFSTLTVSNMSPEDSSIYLCSPSRVLDTEAFFGQGTRLTVV.